A single count supports the clone carrying this T cell receptor beta chain. The CDR3 extends over 13 amino acids. Trimming stripped 0 bases from V and 6 bases from J, with 10 bases between. Germline-derived CDR1 and CDR2 are SQVTM and ANQGSEA. These data are taken from a study of blood T cells in healthy people across ages. A second 7 to 11 cycle PCR used barcoded and J-beta primers. There were at least 2.5 million CDR3-containing paired-end reads obtained from each sample. MiXCR was run by TCRdb on the 5' RACE reads, yielding one entry per CDR3 protein. In the table there are about 1,500,000 distinct CDR3 sequences, roughly 28% of which are singletons.

The rearrangement joins TRBV29-1 to TRBJ2-3; D possibly matches TRBD1 or TRBD2 (6 bases each). The sequence was obtained from a woman aged 25 to 39 in good health. Source material: blood. CDR3: CSVEDGGRDTQYF. The CDR3 bases are TGCAGCGTTGAAGACGGGGGCCGTGATACGCAGTATTTT.